Listed here are 20 T cell receptor beta chains from one sample, sequenced in a study of control samples from healthy donors and cancer patients. Assay: immunoSEQ multiplex PCR; the TCRdb copy retains only in-frame clones and omits some. The sample lists 130,000 to 150,000 clones; 90% to 95% were seen once. Sequences were obtained from PBMCs. These receptors were obtained from a man aged 60 to 75 with colorectal cancer.

The chain links TRBV24-1 to TRBJ2-3; TRBD1 is a possible D gene (6 bases). The V end lost 3 bases, the J end lost 3 bases, and 15 bases lay between the germline ends. This CDR3 region has 16 residues. CDR1 and CDR2 (germline): KGHDR, SFDVKD. The CDR3 DNA reads as TGTGCCACCAGTGATCGCCTAGGGGGTAAAACAGATACGCAGTATTTT. Amino acid sequence: CATSDRLGGKTDTQYF.

As to this clone: An end of the junction differs from the germline gene, which may be a read error. The chain employs TRBV3-1 (or the pseudogene TRBV3-2) and TRBJ1-3; D is possibly TRBD1 (5 bases). From germline, CDR1 is LGHDT and CDR2 YNNKEL (reference sequence). The CDR3 runs 13 residues. This CDR3 is CASSQGGGSTIYF. The DNA for the CDR3 is TGTGCCAGCAGCCAAGGCGGGGGAAGCACCATATATTTT.

This chain connects TRBV6-5 to TRBJ2-2; 7 bases line up with TRBD2. J lost 7 bases, V lost 11 bases, and 13 bases had no gene match. Germline assignment: CDR1 MNHEY and CDR2 SVGAGI. There are 14 residues in the CDR3. The CDR3 reads CASRGRDVIGELFF. In DNA, the CDR3 is TGTGCCTCCCGGGGGAGGGATGTCATCGGGGAGCTGTTTTTT.

The rearrangement links TRBV4-3 to TRBJ1-2; D is possibly TRBD1 (6 bases). The CDR3 covers 13 residues. Per the germline V gene, CDR1 is LGHNA and CDR2 is YSLEER. The V end lost 6 bases, the J end lost 8 bases, and 16 bases lay between the germline ends. Written as DNA, the CDR3 is TGCGCCAGCAGTGGGGGCTTCTATTTAGGCTACACCTTC. Translation: CASSGGFYLGYTF.

This sequence joins TRBV4-1 and TRBJ2-3; 10 nucleotides line up with TRBD2. Germline V gives CDR1 MGHRA, CDR2 YSYEKL. This CDR3 region has 18 residues. V was pared by 1 base and J by 0 bases, with 7 bases of the junction left unmatched. The DNA of the CDR3 is TGCGCCAGCAGCCAAGCTTCGACTAGCGGGTCTAGCACAGATACGCAGTATTTT. Its protein product is CASSQASTSGSSTDTQYF.

CDR3 loop: CASSQTGHGQPQHF. The CDR3 coding sequence is TGTGCCAGCAGCCAAACCGGGCATGGTCAGCCCCAGCATTTT. This sequence joins TRBV3-1 (or the pseudogene TRBV3-2) and TRBJ1-5; the D is unclear. V was cut by 2 bases and J by 6 bases, with 11 bases left in between. This CDR3 contains 14 residues. Germline loops: CDR1 LGHDT, CDR2 YNNKEL (reference sequence).

J is TRBJ1-1 and V is TRBV5-1; TRBD1 matches 10 bases. After removal of 2 bases from V and 5 bases from J, the junction contained 9 bases not matched to a gene. Germline CDR1 is SGHRS and CDR2 is YFSETQ. This CDR3 comprises 16 residues. CDR3 region: CASSFYTGQGRTEAFF. The CDR3 DNA sequence: TGCGCCAGCAGCTTCTATACGGGACAGGGGAGGACTGAAGCTTTCTTT. The full variable domain, completed using reference TRBV5-1 and TRBJ1-1, is KAGVTQTPRYLIKTRGQQVTLSCSPISGHRSVSWYQQTPGQGLQFLFEYFSETQRNKGNFPGRFSGRQFSNSRSEMNVSTLELGDSALYLCASSFYTGQGRTEAFFGQGTRLTVV.

The V gene is TRBV10-3, the J gene TRBJ2-2, with D unclear. The germline V gene encodes CDR1 ENHRY and CDR2 SYGVKD. The CDR3 length is 12 residues. V was shortened by 2 bases and J by 5 bases, with 3 bases between the two germline ends. For the CDR3, the DNA is TGTGCCATCAGTGAGCCTACCGGGGAGCTGTTTTTT. Its protein product is CAISEPTGELFF.

The chain uses TRBV27 and TRBJ1-1, with a weak D call TRBD1 (6 bases). Germline CDR1 and CDR2: MNHEY and SMNVEV (reference sequence). Between the trimmed V and J ends, which lost 5 bases and 0 bases, there was a span of 13 bases. The CDR3 covers 15 residues. DNA for the CDR3: TGTGCCAGCAGTCTCGGATGGGGGCTGAACACTGAAGCTTTCTTT. It is translated as CASSLGWGLNTEAFF.

This chain uses TRBV30 with TRBJ2-7; TRBD2 agrees at 13 bases. Looked up from germline, CDR1 is GTSNPN and CDR2 is SVGIG (reference sequence). J gave up 5 bases and V 3 bases, and 4 bases lay outside the gene matches. The CDR3 contains 14 residues. DNA for the CDR3: TGTGCCTGGAGGGGACTAGCGGGGCGCCACGAGCAGTACTTC. Protein: CAWRGLAGRHEQYF.

The gene calls are TRBV7-2 and TRBJ2-2; 9 bases agree with TRBD1. Germline-derived CDR1 and CDR2 are SGHTA and FQGNSA. This CDR3 is 16 amino acids long. The trim removed 2 bases at V and 3 bases at J, leaving 4 bases unmatched. The CDR3 sequence is CASSLNGQGHTGELFF. CDR3 nucleotides: TGTGCCAGCAGCTTAAACGGACAGGGGCACACCGGGGAGCTGTTTTTT.

DNA of the CDR3: TGTGCCAGCAGCTTGCCCCCGCCAGGAGCGAGGGTAACTGAAGCTTTCTTT. Amino acid sequence: CASSLPPPGARVTEAFF. The V gene is TRBV5-4, the J gene TRBJ1-1; D gene uncertain. Deletions cut 1 base from V and 5 bases from J, with 21 bases between. CDR3 size: 17 residues. CDR1 and CDR2 from the germline V gene are SGHNT and YYREEE (reference sequence).

The chain joins TRBV6-5 to TRBJ2-7; the D gene is possibly TRBD1 (5 bases). There are 14 residues in the CDR3. Germline V gene data show CDR1 as MNHEY and CDR2 as SVGAGI. The germline V and J ends were trimmed by 0 bases and 3 bases, with 9 bases remaining between them. In nucleotides, the CDR3 is TGTGCCAGCAGTTACTCGAGGCAGGGCTACGAGCAGTACTTC. As protein: CASSYSRQGYEQYF.

This clone came up once. J is TRBJ1-2 and V is TRBV3-1 (or the pseudogene TRBV3-2), with D unclear. The CDR3 runs to 15 residues. Trimming pared 2 bases from V and 6 bases from J, leaving 16 bases between. The germline V gene encodes CDR1 LGHDT and CDR2 YNNKEL (reference sequence). CDR3 bases: TGTGCCAGCAGCCAAAGAGTGCAAACATCCAATGGCTACACCTTC. As protein: CASSQRVQTSNGYTF.

Of note for this clone: The same CDR3 is also encoded by other DNA sequences in this sample. The rearrangement joins TRBV2 to TRBJ2-2; TRBD1 agrees at 7 bases. The CDR3 length is 14 residues. Trimming removed 2 bases from V and 3 bases from J; junction bases left unmatched: 0. CDR1 SNHLY and CDR2 FYNNEI come from the germline V gene. DNA for the CDR3: TGTGCCAGCAGTGAACAGGGGGACACCGGGGAGCTGTTTTTT. Translation: CASSEQGDTGELFF.

V gene TRBV9 combines with J gene TRBJ1-2; 8 bases are shared with TRBD1. Trimming cost V 1 base and J 6 bases; bases outside gene matches: 8. The germline V gene encodes CDR1 SGDLS and CDR2 YYNGEE. This CDR3 has 15 amino acids. The CDR3 coding sequence is TGTGCCAGCAGCGTACAAGGACAGGGCGGGCATGGCTACACCTTC. Translating it yields CASSVQGQGGHGYTF.

The chain recombines TRBV5-1 with TRBJ2-5; 8 bases align to TRBD1. The J segment lost 2 bases and the V segment lost 3 bases, leaving 9 bases of the junction unmatched. Germline V gene data show CDR1 as SGHRS and CDR2 as YFSETQ. CDR3 length: 16 amino acids. The CDR3 sequence: CASSYFLTGEQETQYF. The CDR3 coding sequence is TGCGCCAGCAGCTACTTCCTGACAGGGGAACAAGAGACCCAGTACTTC.

This clone has only one observation. The gene calls are TRBV9 and TRBJ2-7, with TRBD1 matching 8 bases. This CDR3 comprises 14 residues. After removal of 8 bases from V and 0 bases from J, the junction contained 7 bases not matched to a gene. Germline CDR1 SGDLS, CDR2 YYNGEE. CDR3 nucleotides: TGTGCCAGTGCACCGGGACAGGCCTCCTACGAGCAGTACTTC. Amino acids: CASAPGQASYEQYF.

The chain uses TRBV21-1 and TRBJ2-3; TRBD2 was called by the table and not checked on the DNA. TRBV21-1 counts as a pseudogene. CDR3 length equals 22 residues. CDR3 protein: CASSKVARSVQILGTIEDTQYF. The CDR3 nucleotides read TGTGCCAGCAGCAAGGTTGCTAGGAGCGTGCAGATTCTCGGCACAATAGAAGATACGCAGTATTTT.

The V gene is TRBV5-1, the J gene TRBJ2-2; 7 bases are shared with TRBD1. V lost 0 bases, J lost 1 base, and 3 bases stayed unmatched. Germline V gene sequence: CDR1 SGHRS, CDR2 YFSETQ. The CDR3 is made up of 16 amino acids. The chain's CDR3 is CASSLEGGGNTGELFF. The CDR3 region has the DNA TGCGCCAGCAGCTTGGAAGGGGGCGGGAACACCGGGGAGCTGTTTTTT.